This passage covers 19 T cell receptor beta chains from one sample sequenced in a study of OX40 agonist ivuxolimab in advanced cancers. Data came from immunoSEQ multiplex PCR; TCRdb stores just in-frame clones and leaves some out. The sample holds roughly 66,000 clones, 75% to 90% seen once. The sequenced sample was CD4+ or CD8+ T cells sorted from blood, obtained in a trial of the OX40 agonist ivuxolimab. These receptors were collected from an adult with an advanced solid tumor such as melanoma, head and neck, liver or kidney cancer.

The chain couples TRBV5-6 to TRBJ2-4; D is undetermined. This CDR3 has 15 residues. Germline V gene data show CDR1 as SGHDT and CDR2 as YYEEEE. Trimming left V 2 bases short and J 0 bases short, with 9 bases between. DNA for the CDR3: TGTGCCAGCAGCTTCGGGCTACTAGCCAAAAACATTCAGTACTTC. It yields the protein CASSFGLLAKNIQYF. The full variable domain, completed using reference TRBV5-6 and TRBJ2-4, is DAGVTQSPTHLIKTRGQQVTLRCSPKSGHDTVSWYQQALGQGPQFIFQYYEEEERQRGNFPDRFSGHQFPNYSSELNVNALLLGDSALYLCASSFGLLAKNIQYFGAGTRLSVL.

The chain links TRBV15 to TRBJ2-2, with TRBD2 matching over 8 bases. Germline V gene lookup returns CDR1 LNHNV and CDR2 YYDKDF (reference sequence). The CDR3 length is 15 residues. J gave up 4 bases and V 3 bases, and 4 bases lay outside the gene matches. The CDR3, as DNA: TGTGCCACCAGCAGGAGGCGGGGGGCCACCGGGGAGCTGTTTTTT. Its protein is CATSRRRGATGELFF.

The chain recombines TRBV5-4 with TRBJ2-4; 9 nucleotides line up with TRBD1. Looked up from germline, CDR1 is SGHNT and CDR2 is YYREEE (reference sequence). V lost 4 bases and J lost 5; bases outside the gene matches: 7. The CDR3 runs 15 residues. CDR3 DNA: TGTGCCAGCAGCGGCCGGGACAGGGTGGAAAACATTCAGTACTTC. This sequence encodes CASSGRDRVENIQYF. Combining the CDR3 with reference TRBV5-4 and TRBJ2-4 gives the whole variable domain ETGVTQSPTHLIKTRGQQVTLRCSSQSGHNTVSWYQQALGQGPQFIFQYYREEENGRGNFPPRFSGLQFPNYSSELNVNALELDDSALYLCASSGRDRVENIQYFGAGTRLSVL.

The V gene is TRBV9, the J gene TRBJ2-7; 7 nucleotides line up with TRBD2. CDR3 length equals 14 residues. Per the germline V gene, CDR1 is SGDLS and CDR2 is YYNGEE. V lost 1 base and J lost 7; bases outside the gene matches: 8. CDR3 residues: CASSVLAVDGEQYF. CDR3 DNA: TGTGCCAGCAGCGTACTAGCGGTGGATGGAGAGCAGTACTTC.

The rearrangement links TRBV6-5 to TRBJ2-5; D gene ambiguous. Germline CDR1 and CDR2: MNHEY and SVGAGI. V dropped 0 bases and J dropped 3 bases, with 5 bases sitting between them. The CDR3 runs 13 residues. The CDR3 DNA reads as TGTGCCAGCAGTTACTCGATCAAAGAGACCCAGTACTTC. This codes for CASSYSIKETQYF.

The CDR3 loop reads CASSDFDYEQYF. In nucleotides, the CDR3 is TGCGCCAGCAGTGATTTTGACTACGAGCAGTACTTC. V and J are TRBV10-1 and TRBJ2-7, with D uncertain. CDR1 is WNHNN and CDR2 is SYGVQD in the germline V gene (reference sequence). The CDR3 contains 12 residues. With 3 bases removed from V and 3 bases from J, the gap between germline ends came to 6 bases.

V usage is TRBV5-1 and J usage is TRBJ2-6; D not certain. The germline V gene has CDR1 SGHRS and CDR2 YFSETQ. The CDR3 has 15 amino acids. V lost 0 bases to trimming and J lost 1 base, with 5 bases between them. The CDR3 here is CASSLAGSGANVLTF. CDR3 nucleotide sequence: TGCGCCAGCAGCTTGGCCGGGTCTGGGGCCAACGTCCTGACTTTC.

The chain carries TRBV2 and TRBJ2-7, with unresolved D. Trimming stripped 7 bases from V and 6 bases from J, with 13 bases between. Looked up from germline, CDR1 is SNHLY and CDR2 is FYNNEI. There are 12 residues in the CDR3. CDR3 bases: TGTGCCAGCAACGTCTTGGCCGGCGAGCAGTACTTC. Its protein product is CASNVLAGEQYF.

The chain carries TRBV5-6 and TRBJ1-5, with D uncertain. The CDR3 is 16 residues long. The germline V gene has CDR1 SGHDT and CDR2 YYEEEE. Trimming removed 0 bases at V and 4 bases at J, with 14 bases between. CDR3 DNA: TGTGCCAGCAGCTTGGCTAGTTGGCATTTGAATCAGCCCCAGCATTTT. The encoded protein is CASSLASWHLNQPQHF.

The V gene is TRBV6-5, the J gene TRBJ2-3; TRBD2 is a possible D gene (5 bases). V shed 4 bases and J shed 4 bases, with 6 bases lying between them. Germline V CDR1 and CDR2: MNHEY, SVGAGI. CDR3 size: 12 residues. CDR3 coding DNA: TGTGCCAGCAGTTGGACTGCAGATACGCAGTATTTT. It yields the protein CASSWTADTQYF.

The gene calls are TRBV20-1 and TRBJ1-1; no clear D. Germline CDR1 and CDR2: DFQATT and SNEGSKA (reference sequence). This CDR3 is built from 11 residues. Trimming took 5 bases from V and 1 from J, leaving 5 bases between them. The CDR3 sequence is CSASGNTEAFF. As DNA, the CDR3 is TGCAGTGCTTCGGGGAACACTGAAGCTTTCTTT.

This chain links TRBV11-2 with TRBJ2-7; a weak D match, TRBD1 (6 bases). Germline lookup yields CDR1 SGHAT and CDR2 FQNNGV. V gave up 4 bases and J gave up 9 bases, with 16 bases separating them. The CDR3 spans 13 residues. CDR3: CASSSTGATGQYF. The CDR3 DNA sequence: TGTGCCAGCAGCTCGACAGGTGCGACTGGGCAGTACTTC. Variable domain in full (rest from reference TRBV11-2 and TRBJ2-7): EAGVAQSPRYKIIEKRQSVAFWCNPISGHATLYWYQQILGQGPKLLIQFQNNGVVDDSQLPKDRFSAERLKGVDSTLKIQPAKLEDSAVYLCASSSTGATGQYFGPGTRLTVT.

V is TRBV5-1 and J is TRBJ2-7; 8 positions match TRBD2. Germline V lookup: CDR1 SGHRS, CDR2 YFSETQ. V gave up 4 bases and J gave up 4 bases; unmatched junction bases: 7. This CDR3 comprises 14 residues. The CDR3 loop reads CASSPSGGTYEQYF. The DNA of the CDR3 is TGCGCCAGCAGCCCCAGCGGGGGCACGTACGAGCAGTACTTC.

Only a few counts were recorded for this clone. The chain is built from TRBV30 and TRBJ2-4, with 8 bases lining up with TRBD2. The CDR3 is 15 residues long. CDR1 is GTSNPN and CDR2 is SVGIG in the germline V gene (reference sequence). The V and J ends lost 4 bases and 0 bases, in that order; junction bases with no gene match: 5. The CDR3 DNA reads TGTGCCTGGACGGGGGGGCGGCTAGCCAAAAACATTCAGTACTTC. As protein: CAWTGGRLAKNIQYF.

The chain has TRBV14 and TRBJ2-2, with D possibly matching TRBD1 (6 bases). The CDR3 is 16 residues long. V gave up 4 bases and J gave up 1 base, with 13 bases separating them. CDR1 is SGHDN, CDR2 FVKESK, per germline. The CDR3 coding sequence is TGTGCCAGCAGCCCCCGTTTAGGGGGGAACACCGGGGAGCTGTTTTTT. It translates to CASSPRLGGNTGELFF.

The J gene is TRBJ1-1, the V gene TRBV5-6; perhaps TRBD1 as D (5 bases). Trimming took 5 bases from V and 8 from J, leaving 13 bases between them. This CDR3 region has 12 residues. Germline CDR1 reads SGHDT; CDR2 reads YYEEEE. CDR3 in DNA: TGTGCCAGCAGGCTGGGGCGAGAAGAAGCTTTCTTT. It specifies CASRLGREEAFF.

The chain is built from TRBV14 and TRBJ2-7; D not certain. The CDR3 totals 13 residues. Germline V gene lookup returns CDR1 SGHDN and CDR2 FVKESK. The V end lost 3 bases, the J end lost 5 bases, and 11 bases lay between the germline ends. The CDR3 nucleotides are TGTGCCAGCAGCCATCTAACGCGAGACGAGCAGTACTTC. It is translated as CASSHLTRDEQYF.

This clone was counted a few times. Other DNA sequences in the same sample also yield this CDR3. The chain combines TRBV18 with TRBJ1-5; 9 nucleotides align to TRBD1. CDR3 size: 15 residues. Per the germline V gene, CDR1 is KGHSH and CDR2 is LQKENI. V was clipped by 3 bases and J by 5 bases; unmatched bases: 5. CDR3 amino acids: CASSPRTGADQPQHF. The CDR3 region has the DNA TGTGCCAGCTCACCCCGGACAGGGGCTGATCAGCCCCAGCATTTT.

The rearrangement uses TRBV4-1 and TRBJ2-1; D unresolved. This CDR3 region has 16 residues. CDR1 is MGHRA and CDR2 is YSYEKL in the germline V gene. The V gene lost 5 bases and the J gene lost 8 bases, with 22 bases spanning the gap. The CDR3 nucleotides read TGCGCCAGCAGCGCAAACCTTTTGCCGTTGTCCGATGAGCAGTTCTTC. Its translation: CASSANLLPLSDEQFF.